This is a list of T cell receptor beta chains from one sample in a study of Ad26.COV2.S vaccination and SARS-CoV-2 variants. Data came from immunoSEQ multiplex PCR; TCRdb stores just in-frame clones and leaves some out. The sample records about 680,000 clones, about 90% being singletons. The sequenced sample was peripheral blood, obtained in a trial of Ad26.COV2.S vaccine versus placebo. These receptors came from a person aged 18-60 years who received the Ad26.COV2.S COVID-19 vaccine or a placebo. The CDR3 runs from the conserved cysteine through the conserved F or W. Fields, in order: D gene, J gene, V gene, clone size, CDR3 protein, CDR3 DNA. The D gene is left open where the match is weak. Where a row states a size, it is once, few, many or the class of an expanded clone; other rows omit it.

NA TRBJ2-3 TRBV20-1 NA CSARDPGTQYF TGCAGTGCTAGAGATCCGGGTACGCAGTATTTT
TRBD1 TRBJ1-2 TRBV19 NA CATHPGQGEDYGYTF TGTGCCACCCATCCGGGACAGGGTGAGGACTATGGCTACACCTTC
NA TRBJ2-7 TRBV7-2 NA CASSLARDLRQYF TGTGCCAGCAGCTTAGCCAGGGACCTTAGGCAGTACTTC
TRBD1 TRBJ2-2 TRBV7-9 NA CASSLAGGTANTGELFF TGTGCCAGCAGTCTCGCCGGTGGGACAGCGAACACCGGGGAGCTGTTTTTT
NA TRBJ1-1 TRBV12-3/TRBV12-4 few CASNLLGTEAFF TGTGCCAGCAACCTTTTAGGCACTGAAGCTTTCTTT
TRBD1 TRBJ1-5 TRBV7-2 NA CASSLSGTEPNQPQHF TGTGCCAGCAGCTTGTCCGGGACAGAACCCAATCAGCCCCAGCATTTT
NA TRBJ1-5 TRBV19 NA CASSIDSSNQPQHF TGTGCCAGTAGTATAGACAGCTCTAATCAGCCCCAGCATTTT
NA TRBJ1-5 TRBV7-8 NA CASSLAEQDQPQHF TGTGCCAGCAGCTTAGCCGAACAAGATCAGCCCCAGCATTTT
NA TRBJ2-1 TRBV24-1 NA CVPWSGAAYNEQFF TGTGTCCCTTGGAGTGGTGCCGCCTACAATGAGCAGTTCTTC
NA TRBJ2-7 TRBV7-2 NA CASSVAGLASGSYEQYF TGTGCCAGCAGCGTAGCAGGGCTAGCCTCAGGCTCCTACGAGCAGTACTTC
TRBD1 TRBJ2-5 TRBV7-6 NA CASSLWSGGGETQYF TGTGCCAGCAGCTTATGGTCAGGGGGCGGAGAGACCCAGTACTTC
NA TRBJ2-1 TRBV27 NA CASQKRASAYNEQFF TGTGCCAGCCAAAAGAGGGCTAGCGCTTACAATGAGCAGTTCTTC
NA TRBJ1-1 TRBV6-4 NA CASSVGEGTEAFF TGTGCCAGCAGTGTGGGGGAAGGCACTGAAGCTTTCTTT
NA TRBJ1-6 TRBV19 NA CASNSHRDHSPLHF TGTGCCAGTAATTCACACAGGGATCATTCACCCCTCCACTTT
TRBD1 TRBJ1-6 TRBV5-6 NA CASSLGTGGASPLHF TGTGCCAGCAGCTTGGGGACAGGGGGCGCTTCACCCCTCCACTTT
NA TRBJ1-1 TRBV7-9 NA CASSLPQGNTEAFF TGTGCCAGCAGCTTACCCCAGGGGAACACTGAAGCTTTCTTT
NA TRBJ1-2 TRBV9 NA CASQPVRGLGYTF TGTGCCAGCCAACCAGTTCGGGGATTGGGCTACACCTTC
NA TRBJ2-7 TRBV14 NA CASSQEVAVSYEQYF TGTGCCAGCAGCCAAGAGGTAGCGGTCTCCTACGAGCAGTACTTC
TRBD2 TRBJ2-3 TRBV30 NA CAWSRGDGETDTQYF TGTGCCTGGAGTCGGGGGGACGGGGAGACAGATACGCAGTATTTT
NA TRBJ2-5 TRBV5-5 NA CASSLEETQYF TGTGCCAGCAGCTTGGAGGAGACCCAGTACTTC
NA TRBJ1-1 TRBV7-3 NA CASSLNLGAEAFF TGTGCCAGCAGCTTAAATCTGGGCGCTGAAGCTTTCTTT
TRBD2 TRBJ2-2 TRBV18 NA CASSPTSGIGGELFF TGTGCCAGCTCACCGACTAGCGGGATCGGCGGGGAGCTGTTTTTT
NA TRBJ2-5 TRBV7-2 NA CASSFQKYQETQYF TGTGCCAGCAGCTTCCAAAAGTACCAAGAGACCCAGTACTTC
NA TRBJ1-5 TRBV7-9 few CASSLAGSNQPQHF TGTGCCAGCAGCTTAGCAGGGAGCAATCAGCCCCAGCATTTT
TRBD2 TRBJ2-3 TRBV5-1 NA CASSLRSGGGDTQYF TGCGCCAGCAGCTTACGTAGCGGGGGAGGAGATACGCAGTATTTT
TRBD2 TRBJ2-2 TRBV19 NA CASSYPGGSTGELFF TGTGCCAGTAGTTACCCCGGGGGGTCCACCGGGGAGCTGTTTTTT
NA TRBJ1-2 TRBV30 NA CAWGANYGYTF TGTGCCTGGGGGGCGAACTATGGCTACACCTTC
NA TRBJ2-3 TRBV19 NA CASSILKTLTGADTQYF TGTGCCAGTAGTATCCTTAAAACTCTGACCGGCGCAGATACGCAGTATTTT